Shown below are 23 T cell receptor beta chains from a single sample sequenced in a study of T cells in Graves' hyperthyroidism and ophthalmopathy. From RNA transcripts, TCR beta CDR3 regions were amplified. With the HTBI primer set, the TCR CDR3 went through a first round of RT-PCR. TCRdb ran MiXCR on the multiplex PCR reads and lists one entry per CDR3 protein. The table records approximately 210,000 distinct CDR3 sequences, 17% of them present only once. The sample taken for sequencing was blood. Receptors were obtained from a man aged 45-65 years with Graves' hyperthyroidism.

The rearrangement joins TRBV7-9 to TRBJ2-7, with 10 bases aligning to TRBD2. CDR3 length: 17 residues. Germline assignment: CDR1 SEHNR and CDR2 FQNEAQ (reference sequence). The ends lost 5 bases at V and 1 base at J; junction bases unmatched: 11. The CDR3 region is CASSPGGSGRSSYEQYF. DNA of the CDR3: TGTGCCAGCAGCCCGGGGGGTAGCGGGAGGTCTTCCTACGAGCAGTACTTC.

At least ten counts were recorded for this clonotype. CDR3 DNA: TGTGCCAGCAGCCCGCAGGCGGCGTACAATGAGCAGTTCTTC. Residues: CASSPQAAYNEQFF. This chain links TRBV7-2 with TRBJ2-1; D is unresolved. Looked up from germline, CDR1 is SGHTA and CDR2 is FQGNSA. V was cut by 5 bases and J by 4 bases, with 12 bases left in between. This CDR3 spans 14 amino acids.

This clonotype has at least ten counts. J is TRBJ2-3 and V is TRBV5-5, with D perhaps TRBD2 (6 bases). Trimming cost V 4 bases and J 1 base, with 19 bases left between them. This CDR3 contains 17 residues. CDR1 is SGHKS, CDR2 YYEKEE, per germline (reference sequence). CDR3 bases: TGTGCCAGCAGCACAGCAACCGGGACTGGCGGCACAGATACGCAGTATTTT. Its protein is CASSTATGTGGTDTQYF.

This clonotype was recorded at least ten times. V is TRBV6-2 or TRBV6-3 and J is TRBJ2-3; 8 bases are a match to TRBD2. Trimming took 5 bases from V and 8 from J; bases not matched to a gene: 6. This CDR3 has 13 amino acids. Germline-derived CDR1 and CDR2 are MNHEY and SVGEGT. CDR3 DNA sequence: TGTGCCAGCAGTCACGGACTAGCTGCTACGCAGTATTTT. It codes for CASSHGLAATQYF.

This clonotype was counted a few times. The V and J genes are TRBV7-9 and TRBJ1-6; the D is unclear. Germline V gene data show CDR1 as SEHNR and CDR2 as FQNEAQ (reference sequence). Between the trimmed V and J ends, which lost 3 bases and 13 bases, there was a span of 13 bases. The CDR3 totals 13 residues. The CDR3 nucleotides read TGTGCCAGCAGCTTCACCTTTGGGGTGCCCCTCCACTTT. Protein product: CASSFTFGVPLHF.

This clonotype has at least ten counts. CDR3 sequence: CASSSQPGQIYYEQYF. The CDR3 DNA reads TGTGCCAGCAGCTCGCAACCGGGACAGATTTACTACGAGCAGTACTTC. This chain joins TRBV11-3 and TRBJ2-7; 7 bases align to TRBD1. Losses at the gene ends were 4 bases for V and 3 bases for J; bases not matched to a gene: 12. Germline CDR1 reads SGHNT; CDR2 reads YENEEA. The CDR3 is made up of 16 amino acids.

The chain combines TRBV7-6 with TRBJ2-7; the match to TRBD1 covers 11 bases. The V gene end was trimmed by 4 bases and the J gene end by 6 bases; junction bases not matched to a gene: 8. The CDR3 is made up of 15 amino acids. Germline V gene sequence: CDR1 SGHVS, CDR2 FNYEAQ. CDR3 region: CASSSRGGQGVEQYF. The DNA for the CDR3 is TGTGCCAGCAGCTCCCGGGGGGGACAGGGGGTCGAGCAGTACTTC.

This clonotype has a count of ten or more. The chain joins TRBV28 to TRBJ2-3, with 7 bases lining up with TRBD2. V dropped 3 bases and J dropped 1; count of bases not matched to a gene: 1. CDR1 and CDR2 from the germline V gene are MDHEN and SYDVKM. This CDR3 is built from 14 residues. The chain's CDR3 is CASSFLAGTDTQYF. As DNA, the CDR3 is TGTGCCAGCAGTTTCCTAGCGGGCACAGATACGCAGTATTTT.

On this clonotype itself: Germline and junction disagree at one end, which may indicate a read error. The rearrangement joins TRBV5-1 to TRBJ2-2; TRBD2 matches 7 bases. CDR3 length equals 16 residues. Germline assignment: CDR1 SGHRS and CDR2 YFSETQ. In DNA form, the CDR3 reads TGCGCCAGCAGCCAATTTCACGGGAGGAACACCGGGGGGCTGTTTTTT. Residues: CASSQFHGRNTGGLFF.

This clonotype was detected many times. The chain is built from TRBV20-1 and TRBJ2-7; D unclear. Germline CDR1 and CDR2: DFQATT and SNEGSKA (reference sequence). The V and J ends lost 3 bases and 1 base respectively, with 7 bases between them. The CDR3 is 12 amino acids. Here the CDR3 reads CSASRRSYEQYF. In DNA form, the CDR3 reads TGCAGTGCTAGCAGGCGATCCTACGAGCAGTACTTC.

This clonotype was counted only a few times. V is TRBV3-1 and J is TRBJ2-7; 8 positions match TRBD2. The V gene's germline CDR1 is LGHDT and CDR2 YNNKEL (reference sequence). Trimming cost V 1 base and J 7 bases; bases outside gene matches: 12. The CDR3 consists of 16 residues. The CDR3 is CASSQVPPLADGEQYF. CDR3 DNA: TGTGCCAGCAGCCAAGTTCCCCCACTAGCGGATGGGGAGCAGTACTTC.

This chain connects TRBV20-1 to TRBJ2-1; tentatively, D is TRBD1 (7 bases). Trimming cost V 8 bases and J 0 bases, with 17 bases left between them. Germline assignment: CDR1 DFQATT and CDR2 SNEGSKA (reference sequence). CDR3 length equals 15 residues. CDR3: CSSRGEAHSYNEQFF. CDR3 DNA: TGCAGTTCCAGGGGGGAGGCCCACTCCTACAATGAGCAGTTCTTC.

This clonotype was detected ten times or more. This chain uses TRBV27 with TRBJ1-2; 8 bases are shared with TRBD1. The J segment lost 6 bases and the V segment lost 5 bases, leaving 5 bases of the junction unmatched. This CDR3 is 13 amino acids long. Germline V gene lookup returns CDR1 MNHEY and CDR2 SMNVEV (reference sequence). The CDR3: CASSPRTGNGYTF. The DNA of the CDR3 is TGTGCCAGCAGTCCCCGGACAGGGAATGGCTACACCTTC.

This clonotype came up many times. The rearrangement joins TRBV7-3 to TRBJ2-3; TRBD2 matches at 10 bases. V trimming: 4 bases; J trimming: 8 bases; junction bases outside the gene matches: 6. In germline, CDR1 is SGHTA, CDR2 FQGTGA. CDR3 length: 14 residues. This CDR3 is CASSSQREGGTQYF. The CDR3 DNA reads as TGTGCCAGCAGCTCCCAGCGGGAGGGTGGTACGCAGTATTTT.

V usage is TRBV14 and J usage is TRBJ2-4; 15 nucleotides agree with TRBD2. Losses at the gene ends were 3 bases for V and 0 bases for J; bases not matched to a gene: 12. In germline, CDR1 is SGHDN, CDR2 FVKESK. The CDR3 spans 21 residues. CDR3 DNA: TGTGCCAGCAGCCACTCTCCGGGACTAGCGGGAGGACCCCTAGCCAAAAACATTCAGTACTTC. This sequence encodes CASSHSPGLAGGPLAKNIQYF. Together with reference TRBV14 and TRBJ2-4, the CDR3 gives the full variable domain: EAGVTQFPSHSVIEKGQTVTLRCDPISGHDNLYWYRRVMGKEIKFLLHFVKESKQDESGMPNNRFLAERTGGTYSTLKVQPAELEDSGVYFCASSHSPGLAGGPLAKNIQYFGAGTRLSVL.

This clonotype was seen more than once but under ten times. The CDR3 reads CASRISSGTGTTGELFF. Here the CDR3 DNA reads TGTGCCAGTAGAATCTCCTCCGGGACAGGGACCACCGGGGAGCTGTTTTTT. The chain is built from TRBV19 and TRBJ2-2; TRBD1 matches 9 bases. The junction had 12 bases not matched to a gene; V was cut back by 6 bases and J by 4 bases. Looked up from germline, CDR1 is LNHDA and CDR2 is SQIVND (reference sequence). This CDR3 has 17 amino acids.

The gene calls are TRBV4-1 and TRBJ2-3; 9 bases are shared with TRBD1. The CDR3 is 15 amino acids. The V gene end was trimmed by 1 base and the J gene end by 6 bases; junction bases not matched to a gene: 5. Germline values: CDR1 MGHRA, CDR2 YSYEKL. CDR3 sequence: CASSQGGQGGDTQYF. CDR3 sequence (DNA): TGCGCCAGCAGCCAAGGGGGACAGGGAGGGGATACGCAGTATTTT.

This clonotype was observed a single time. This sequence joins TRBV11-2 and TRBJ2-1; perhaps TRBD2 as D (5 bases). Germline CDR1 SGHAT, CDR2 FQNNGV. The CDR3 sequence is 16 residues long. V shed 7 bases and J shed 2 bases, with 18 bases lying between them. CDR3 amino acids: CASTPQAESPYNEQFF. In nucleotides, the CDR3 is TGTGCCAGCACCCCCCAAGCGGAAAGCCCCTACAATGAGCAGTTCTTC.

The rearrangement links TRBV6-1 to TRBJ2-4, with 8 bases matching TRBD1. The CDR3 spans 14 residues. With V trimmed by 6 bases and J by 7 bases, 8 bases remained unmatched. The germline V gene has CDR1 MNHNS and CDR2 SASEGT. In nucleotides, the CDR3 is TGTGCCAGCAGGACTCAGGGGGCTTGGAACATTCAGTACTTC. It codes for CASRTQGAWNIQYF.

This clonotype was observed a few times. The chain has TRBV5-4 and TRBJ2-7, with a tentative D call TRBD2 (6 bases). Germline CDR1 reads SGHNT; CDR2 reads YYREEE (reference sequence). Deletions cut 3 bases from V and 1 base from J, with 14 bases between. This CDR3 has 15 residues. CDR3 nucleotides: TGTGCCAGCAGCTGGGATCCCCGGGGGTCCTACGAGCAGTACTTC. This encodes CASSWDPRGSYEQYF.

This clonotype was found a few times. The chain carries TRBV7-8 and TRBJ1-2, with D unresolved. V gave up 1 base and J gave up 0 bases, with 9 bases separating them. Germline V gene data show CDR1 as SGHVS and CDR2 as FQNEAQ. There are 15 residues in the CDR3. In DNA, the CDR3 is TGTGCCAGCAGCTTAGGCTCAAACTCTAACTATGGCTACACCTTC. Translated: CASSLGSNSNYGYTF.

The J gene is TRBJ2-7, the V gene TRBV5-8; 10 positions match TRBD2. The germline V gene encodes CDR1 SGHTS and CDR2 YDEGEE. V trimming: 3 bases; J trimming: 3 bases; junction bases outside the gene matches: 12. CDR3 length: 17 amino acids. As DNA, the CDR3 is TGTGCCAGCAGCTCAAGACTTGGATCTAGCGGGAGCTACGAGCAGTACTTC. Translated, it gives CASSSRLGSSGSYEQYF.

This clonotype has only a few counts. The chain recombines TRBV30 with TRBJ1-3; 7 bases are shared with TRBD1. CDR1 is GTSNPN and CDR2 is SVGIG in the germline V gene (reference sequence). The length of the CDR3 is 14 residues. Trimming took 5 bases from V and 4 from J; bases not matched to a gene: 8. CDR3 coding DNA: TGTGCCTGGGCTTACAGGGGCCTAGGAAACACCATATATTTT. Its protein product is CAWAYRGLGNTIYF.